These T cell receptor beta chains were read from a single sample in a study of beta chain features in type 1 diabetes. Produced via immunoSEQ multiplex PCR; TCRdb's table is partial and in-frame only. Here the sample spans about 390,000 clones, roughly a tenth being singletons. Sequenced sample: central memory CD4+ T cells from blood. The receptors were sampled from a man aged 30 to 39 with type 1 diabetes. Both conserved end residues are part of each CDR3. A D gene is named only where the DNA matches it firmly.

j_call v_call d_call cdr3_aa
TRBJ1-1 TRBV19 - CASTAQPGTNTEAFF
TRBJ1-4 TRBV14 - CASSQGRVEKLFF
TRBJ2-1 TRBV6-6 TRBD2 CASSYGGSNEQFF
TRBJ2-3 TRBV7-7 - CASSFGLNTDTQYF
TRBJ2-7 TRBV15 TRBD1 CATSKGQETYEQYF
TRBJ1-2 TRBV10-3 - CASSSGSPPGYTF
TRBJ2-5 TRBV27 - CASSFIRNRRETQYF
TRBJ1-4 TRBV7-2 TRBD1 CASSPGGQGAEKLFF
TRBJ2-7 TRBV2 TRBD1 CASSEDRGYGEQYF
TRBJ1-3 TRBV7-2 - CASSTNSGNTIYF
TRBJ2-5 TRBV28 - CASGYWETQYF
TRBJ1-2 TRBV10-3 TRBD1 CAIASTGGEDYTF
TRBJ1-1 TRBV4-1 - CASSPYQGNTEAFF
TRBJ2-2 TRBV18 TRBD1 CASSRQGTNTGELFF
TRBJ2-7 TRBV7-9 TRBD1 CASSPGQGVGEQYF
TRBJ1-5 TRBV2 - CASSGQTNQPQHF
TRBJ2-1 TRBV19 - CASTQTARNYNEQFF
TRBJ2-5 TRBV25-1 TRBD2 CASSDSLAGETQYF
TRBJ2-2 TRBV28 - CASSYASASTGELFF
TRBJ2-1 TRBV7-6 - CASSLARDDEQFF
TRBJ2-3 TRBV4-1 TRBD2 CASSQEAGDADTQYF
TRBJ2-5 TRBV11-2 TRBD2 CASSFGTSGSRETQYF
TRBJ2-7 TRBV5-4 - CASSWDHYEQYF
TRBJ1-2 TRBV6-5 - CASRSEGYGYTF
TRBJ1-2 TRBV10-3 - CAISLGQPPDYTF
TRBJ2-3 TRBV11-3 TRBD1 CASSPQGGTDTQYF
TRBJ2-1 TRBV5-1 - CASSSLLNNEQFF
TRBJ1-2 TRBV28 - CASSSGSTSYGYTF
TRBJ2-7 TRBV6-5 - CAVTPGGGTYEQYF
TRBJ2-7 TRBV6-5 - CASSYIGVQRYEQYF
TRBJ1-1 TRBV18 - CASSPDPNTEAFF
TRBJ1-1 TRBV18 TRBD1 CASSPGTGGRGGAFF
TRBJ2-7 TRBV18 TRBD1 CASSQMGTGREQYF
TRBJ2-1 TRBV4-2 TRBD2 CASSQDGGTGTSPNEQFF
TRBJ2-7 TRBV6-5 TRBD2 CASSLGDGRFYEQYF
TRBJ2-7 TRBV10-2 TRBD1 CASRKTGTMDEQYF
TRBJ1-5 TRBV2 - CASSEAGGGGQPQHF
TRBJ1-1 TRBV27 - CASSLSRDTEAFF
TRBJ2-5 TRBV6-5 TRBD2 CASSWTSEETQYF